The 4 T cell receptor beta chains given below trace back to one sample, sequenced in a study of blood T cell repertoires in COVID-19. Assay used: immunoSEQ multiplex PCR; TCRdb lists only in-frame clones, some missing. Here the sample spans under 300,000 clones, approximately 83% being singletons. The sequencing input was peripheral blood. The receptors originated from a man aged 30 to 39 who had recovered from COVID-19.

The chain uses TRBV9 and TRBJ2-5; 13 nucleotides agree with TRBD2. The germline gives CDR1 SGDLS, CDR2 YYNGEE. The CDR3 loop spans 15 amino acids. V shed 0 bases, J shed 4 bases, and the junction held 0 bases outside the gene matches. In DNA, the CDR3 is TGTGCCAGCAGCGTAGGACTAGCGGGGGGAGAGACCCAGTACTTC. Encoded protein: CASSVGLAGGETQYF.

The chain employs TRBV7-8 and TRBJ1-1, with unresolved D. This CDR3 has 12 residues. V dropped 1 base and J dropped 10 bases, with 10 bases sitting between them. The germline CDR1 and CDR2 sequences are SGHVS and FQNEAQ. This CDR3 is CASSLGEVIAFF. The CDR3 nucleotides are TGTGCCAGCAGCTTAGGAGAGGTAATAGCTTTCTTT. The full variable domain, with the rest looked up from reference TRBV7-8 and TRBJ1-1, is GAGVSQSPRYKVAKRGQDVALRCDPISGHVSLFWYQQALGQGPEFLTYFQNEAQLDKSGLPSDRFFAERPEGSVSTLKIQRTQQEDSAVYLCASSLGEVIAFFGQGTRLTVV.

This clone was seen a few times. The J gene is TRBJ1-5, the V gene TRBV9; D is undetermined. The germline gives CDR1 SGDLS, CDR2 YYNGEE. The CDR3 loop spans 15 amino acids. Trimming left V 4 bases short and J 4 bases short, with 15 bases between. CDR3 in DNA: TGTGCCAGCAGCAAAACCGACATCTCTAATCAGCCCCAGCATTTT. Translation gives CASSKTDISNQPQHF.

Here the CDR3 reads CASSARDPRLGANVLTF. CDR3 in DNA: TGTGCCAGCAGTGCGCGGGACCCGCGCCTCGGGGCCAACGTCCTGACTTTC. This sequence joins TRBV6-1 and TRBJ2-6; TRBD2 is a possible D gene (6 bases). The CDR3 runs 17 residues. Germline CDR1 is MNHNS and CDR2 is SASEGT. Trimming pared 4 bases from V and 4 bases from J, leaving 17 bases between.